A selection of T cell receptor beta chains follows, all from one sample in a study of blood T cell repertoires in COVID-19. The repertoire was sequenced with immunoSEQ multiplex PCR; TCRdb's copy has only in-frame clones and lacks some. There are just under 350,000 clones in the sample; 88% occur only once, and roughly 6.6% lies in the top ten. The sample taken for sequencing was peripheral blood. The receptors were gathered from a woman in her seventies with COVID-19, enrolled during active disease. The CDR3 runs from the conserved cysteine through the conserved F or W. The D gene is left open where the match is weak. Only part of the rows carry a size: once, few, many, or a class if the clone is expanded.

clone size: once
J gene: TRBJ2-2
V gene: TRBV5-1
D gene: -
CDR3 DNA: TGCGCCAGCAGGGTCGGGGAGTCCGGGGAGCTGTTTTTT
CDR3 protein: CASRVGESGELFF

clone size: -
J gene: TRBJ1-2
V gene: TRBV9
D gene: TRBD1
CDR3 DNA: TGTGCCAGCAGCGGGACCTGGGGACAGGAGGGCTATGGCTACACCTTC
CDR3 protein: CASSGTWGQEGYGYTF

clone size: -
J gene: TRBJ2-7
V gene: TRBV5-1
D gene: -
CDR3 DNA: TGCGCCAGCAGCTGGAGTGACGTTTCCTACGAGCAGTACTTC
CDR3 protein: CASSWSDVSYEQYF

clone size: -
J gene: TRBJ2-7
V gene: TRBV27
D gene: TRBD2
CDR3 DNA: TGTGCCAGCAGACACAAACTAGCGGGGGAGACCTACGAGCAGTACTTC
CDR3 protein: CASRHKLAGETYEQYF

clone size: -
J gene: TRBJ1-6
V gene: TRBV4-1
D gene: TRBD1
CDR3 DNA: TGCGCCAGCAGCCAGGCCAGGGGGTTCTCCTATAATTCACCCCTCCACTTT
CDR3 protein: CASSQARGFSYNSPLHF

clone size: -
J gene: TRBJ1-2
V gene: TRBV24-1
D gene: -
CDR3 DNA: TGTGCCACCAGTGATGAAACAGGGACCTATGGCTACACCTTC
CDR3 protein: CATSDETGTYGYTF

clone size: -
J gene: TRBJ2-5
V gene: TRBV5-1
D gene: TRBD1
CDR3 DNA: TGCGCCAGCAGCTTGGAACAGGGGTTCCAAGAGACCCAGTACTTC
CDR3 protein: CASSLEQGFQETQYF

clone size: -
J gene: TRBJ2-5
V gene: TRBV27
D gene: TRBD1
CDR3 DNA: TGTGCCAGCAGTAGTACAGGGGAAAGGGAAGAGACCCAGTACTTC
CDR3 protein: CASSSTGEREETQYF

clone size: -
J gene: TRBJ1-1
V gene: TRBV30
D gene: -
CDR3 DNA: TGTGCCTGGCGGCAGGGGAACACTGAAGCTTTCTTT
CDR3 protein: CAWRQGNTEAFF

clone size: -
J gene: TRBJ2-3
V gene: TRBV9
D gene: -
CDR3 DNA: TGTGCCAGCAGCGTAGAAGGTCGGGAGCTGGATACGCAGTATTTT
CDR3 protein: CASSVEGRELDTQYF

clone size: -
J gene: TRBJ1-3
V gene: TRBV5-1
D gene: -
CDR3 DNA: TGCGCCAGCAGCACGACACCTGCCTCTGGAAACACCATATATTTT
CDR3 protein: CASSTTPASGNTIYF

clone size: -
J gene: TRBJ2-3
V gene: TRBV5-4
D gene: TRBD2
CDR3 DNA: TGTGCCAGCAGCTTGGGTACTAGCGGGGACTCAGATACGCAGTATTTT
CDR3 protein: CASSLGTSGDSDTQYF

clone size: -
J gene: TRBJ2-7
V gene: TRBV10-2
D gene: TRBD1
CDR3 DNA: TGCGCCAGCCGGGTCGGACAGGTCTACGAGCAGTACTTC
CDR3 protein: CASRVGQVYEQYF

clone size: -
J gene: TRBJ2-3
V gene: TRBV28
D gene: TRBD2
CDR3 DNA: TGTGCCAGCAGTCCTCTAGACCGGGGGGGGCCGGATACGCAGTATTTT
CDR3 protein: CASSPLDRGGPDTQYF

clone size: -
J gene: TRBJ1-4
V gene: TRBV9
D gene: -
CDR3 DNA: TGTGCCAGCAGCCCCTCGGGGGGGACTAATGAAAAACTGTTTTTT
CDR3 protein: CASSPSGGTNEKLFF

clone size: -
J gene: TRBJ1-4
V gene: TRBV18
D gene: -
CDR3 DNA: TGTGCCAGCTCAGAGGACAGCAGAAATGAAAAACTGTTTTTT
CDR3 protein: CASSEDSRNEKLFF

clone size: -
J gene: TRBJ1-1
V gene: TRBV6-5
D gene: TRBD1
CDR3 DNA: TGTGCCAGCAGTTCCCGCGGTCAGGGGGTAGAAGCTTTCTTT
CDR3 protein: CASSSRGQGVEAFF

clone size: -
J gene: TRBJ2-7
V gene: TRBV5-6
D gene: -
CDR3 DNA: TGTGCCAGCAGCCCAGGGTCCTTATCCTACGAGCAGTACTTC
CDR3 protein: CASSPGSLSYEQYF

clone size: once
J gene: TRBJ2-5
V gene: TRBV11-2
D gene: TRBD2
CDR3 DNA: TGTGCCAGCAACTCACTAGCGGGGGGGCCTTCGGAGACCCAGTACTTC
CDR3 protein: CASNSLAGGPSETQYF

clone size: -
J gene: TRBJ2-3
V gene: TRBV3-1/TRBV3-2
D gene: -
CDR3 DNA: TGTGCCAGCAGCCAAGAAGCGGTTACAGATACGCAGTATTTT
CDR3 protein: CASSQEAVTDTQYF

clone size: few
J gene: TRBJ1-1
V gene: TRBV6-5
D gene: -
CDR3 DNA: TGTGCCAGCAGCTACGACAGAAACACTGAAGCTTTCTTT
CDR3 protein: CASSYDRNTEAFF

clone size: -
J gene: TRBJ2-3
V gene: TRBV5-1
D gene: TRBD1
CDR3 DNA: TGCGCCAGCAGCACAACACAGGGGGTCGATACGCAGTATTTT
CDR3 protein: CASSTTQGVDTQYF

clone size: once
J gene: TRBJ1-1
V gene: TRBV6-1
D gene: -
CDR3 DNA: TGTGCCAGCAGTGAATGGGCGGGGGCAGGGGCTGAAGCTTTCTTT
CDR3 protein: CASSEWAGAGAEAFF

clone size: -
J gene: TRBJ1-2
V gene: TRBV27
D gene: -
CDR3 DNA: TGTGCCAGCAGACCCGCCGGGGGGAGTAATGGCTACACCTTC
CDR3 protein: CASRPAGGSNGYTF

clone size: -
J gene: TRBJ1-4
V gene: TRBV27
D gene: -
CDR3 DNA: TGTGCCAGCACCTCCCTAGGAGCAGGGTTCGAAAAACTGTTTTTT
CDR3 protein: CASTSLGAGFEKLFF

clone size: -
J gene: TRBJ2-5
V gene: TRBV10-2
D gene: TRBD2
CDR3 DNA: TGCGCCAGCAGTGATTTGCTAGCGGGGGAAGAGACCCAGTACTTC
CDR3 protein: CASSDLLAGEETQYF

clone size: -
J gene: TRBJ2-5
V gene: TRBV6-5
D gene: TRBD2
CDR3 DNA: TGTGCCGCTCGGGGGGGACCACAAGAGACCCAGTACTTC
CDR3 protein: CAARGGPQETQYF

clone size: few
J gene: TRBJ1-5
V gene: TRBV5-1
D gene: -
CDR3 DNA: TGCGCCAGCAGCTTGGACAGTAGCAATCAGCCCCAGCATTTT
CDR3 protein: CASSLDSSNQPQHF

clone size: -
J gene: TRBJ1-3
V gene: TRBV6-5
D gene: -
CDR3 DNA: TGTGCCAGCAGTTACTCACGGGACTCTGGAAACACCATATATTTT
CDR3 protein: CASSYSRDSGNTIYF

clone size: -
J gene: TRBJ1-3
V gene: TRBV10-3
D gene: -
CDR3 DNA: TGTGCCATCAGCCCACAGGGACCTGGAAACACCATATATTTT
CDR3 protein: CAISPQGPGNTIYF

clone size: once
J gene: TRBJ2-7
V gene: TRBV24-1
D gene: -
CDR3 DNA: TGTGCCACCAGTGATCCCAGGGGAACCTACGAGCAGTACTTC
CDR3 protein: CATSDPRGTYEQYF

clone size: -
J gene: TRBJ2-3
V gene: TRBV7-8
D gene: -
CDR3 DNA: TGTGCCAGCGAGGGCGAAGATACGCAGTATTTT
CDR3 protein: CASEGEDTQYF

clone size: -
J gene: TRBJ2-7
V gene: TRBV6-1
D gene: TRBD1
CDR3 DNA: TGTGCCAGCAGTGAAAGGGGGACAGACTCCTACGAGCAGTACTTC
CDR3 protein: CASSERGTDSYEQYF

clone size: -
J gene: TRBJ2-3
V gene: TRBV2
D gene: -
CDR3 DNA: TGTGCCAGCAGTGAAGGAGGGAATCCAGATACGCAGTATTTT
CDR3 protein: CASSEGGNPDTQYF

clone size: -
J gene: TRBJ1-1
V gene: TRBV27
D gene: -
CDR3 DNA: TGTGCCAGCAGTTTAGCATTCGGGGGTGAAGCTTTCTTT
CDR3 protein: CASSLAFGGEAFF

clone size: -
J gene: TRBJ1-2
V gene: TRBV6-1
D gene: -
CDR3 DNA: TGTGCCAGCAGTGACCGCTGGGTAACAGGCTATGGCTACACCTTC
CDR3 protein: CASSDRWVTGYGYTF

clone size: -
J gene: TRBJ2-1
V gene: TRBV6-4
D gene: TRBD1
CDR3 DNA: TGTGCCAGCAGGAAGACAGGGGATTCCTACAATGAGCAGTTCTTC
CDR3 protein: CASRKTGDSYNEQFF

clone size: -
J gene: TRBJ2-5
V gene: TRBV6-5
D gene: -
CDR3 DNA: TGTGCCAGCACTCCTGGGGGGTGGGAGACCCAGTACTTC
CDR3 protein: CASTPGGWETQYF

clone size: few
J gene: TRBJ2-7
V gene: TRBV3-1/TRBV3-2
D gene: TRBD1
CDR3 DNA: TGTGCCAGCAGCCAAGGGACAGGTCGAACCTACGAGCAGTACTTC
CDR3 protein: CASSQGTGRTYEQYF

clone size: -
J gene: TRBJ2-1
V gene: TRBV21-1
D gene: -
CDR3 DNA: TGTGCCAGCAGCAAAGGCTGTAGCTCCTACAATGAGCAGTTCTTC
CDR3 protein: CASSKGCSSYNEQFF

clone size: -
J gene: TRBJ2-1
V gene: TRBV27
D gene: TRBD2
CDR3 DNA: TGTGCCAGCAGTTTTTACCCCCCGGGCGGGGGGGCCGGTGAGCAGTTCTTC
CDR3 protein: CASSFYPPGGGAGEQFF

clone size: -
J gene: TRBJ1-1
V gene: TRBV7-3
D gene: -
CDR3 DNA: TGTGCCAGCAGCTTAGCGGAGAACACTGAAGCTTTCTTT
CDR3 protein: CASSLAENTEAFF

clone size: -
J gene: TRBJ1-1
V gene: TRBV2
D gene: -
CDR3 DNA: TGTGCCACTCAAGGGGTGGTAGGAACTGAAGCTTTCTTT
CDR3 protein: CATQGVVGTEAFF

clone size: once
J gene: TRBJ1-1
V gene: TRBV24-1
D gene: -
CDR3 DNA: TGTGCCACCAGTGATTTGGACAGGAGGAAGCTTTTCTTT
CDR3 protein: CATSDLDRRKLFF

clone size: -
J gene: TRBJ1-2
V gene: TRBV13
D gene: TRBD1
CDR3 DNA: TGTGCCAGCAGCCTAGGACAGGGGGCGTACCTTTATGGCTACACCTTC
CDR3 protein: CASSLGQGAYLYGYTF

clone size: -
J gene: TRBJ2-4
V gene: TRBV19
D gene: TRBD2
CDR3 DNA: TGTGCCAGTAGTACGGGACTAGCGGGGGGGTCTTTTAGCAAAAACATTCAGTACTTC
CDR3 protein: CASSTGLAGGSFSKNIQYF

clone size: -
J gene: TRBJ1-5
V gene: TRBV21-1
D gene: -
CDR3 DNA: TGTGCCAGCAGCAAAGTGGGGCAGACAGGGTCTAGCAATCAGCCCCAGCATTTT
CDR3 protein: CASSKVGQTGSSNQPQHF

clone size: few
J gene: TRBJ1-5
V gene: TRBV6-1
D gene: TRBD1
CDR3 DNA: TGTGCCAGCAGTGATGGGGACAGTTACAATCAGCCCCAGCATTTT
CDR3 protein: CASSDGDSYNQPQHF

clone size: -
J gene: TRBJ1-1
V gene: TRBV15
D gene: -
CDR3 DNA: TGTGCCACCAGCAGAGAAAAGGTCCTTGACTCTGAAGCTTTCTTT
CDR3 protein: CATSREKVLDSEAFF

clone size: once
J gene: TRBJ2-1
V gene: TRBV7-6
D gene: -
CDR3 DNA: TGTGCCAGCAGCTCTCACGGGGCGGGGATCCAAGAGAACAATGAGCAGTTCTTC
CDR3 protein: CASSSHGAGIQENNEQFF

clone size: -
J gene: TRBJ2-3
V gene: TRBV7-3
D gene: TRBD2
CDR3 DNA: TGTGCCAGCAGCTCCACTAGCGGGGGGACGGATACGCAGTATTTT
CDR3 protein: CASSSTSGGTDTQYF

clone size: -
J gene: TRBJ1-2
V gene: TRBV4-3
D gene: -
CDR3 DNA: TGCGCCAGCAGCCAAGGGATCGGGTATGGCTACACCTTC
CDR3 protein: CASSQGIGYGYTF

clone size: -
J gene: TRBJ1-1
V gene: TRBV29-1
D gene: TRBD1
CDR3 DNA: TGCAGCGTCCGGACAGGGCGGACTGAAGCTTTCTTT
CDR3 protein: CSVRTGRTEAFF

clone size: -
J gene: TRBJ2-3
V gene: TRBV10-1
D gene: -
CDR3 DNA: TGCGCCAGCAGTGATTCTGCTAGCCCTAGCACAGATACGCAGTATTTT
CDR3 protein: CASSDSASPSTDTQYF

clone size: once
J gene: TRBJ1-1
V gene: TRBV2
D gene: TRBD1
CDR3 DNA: TGTGCCAGCTTACGAGACAGGGACACTGAAGCTTTCTTT
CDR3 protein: CASLRDRDTEAFF